Sequencing of this T cell receptor (beta chain) was carried out in a study of cytomegalovirus exposure and HLA in healthy donors. General study results and limits: Sequencing likely caused a cluster of highly shared sequence variants. Upon later analysis, TCR association rates were observed to vary by HLA locus, being highest for DRB1 and lowest for HLA-C.

13 Jbeta primers and 60 Vbeta primers were used for the PCR. Using immunoSEQ multiplex PCR, the repertoire was profiled, and TCRdb retains in-frame clones only, with some absent. The data hold 150,000 to 200,000 clones, with about three quarters observed a single time. Only a few counts were recorded for this clone. Its antigen is as yet unknown. The CDR3 has 14 amino acids. In germline, CDR1 is SGHTS, CDR2 YDEGEE. The trim removed 6 bases at V and 7 bases at J, leaving 8 bases unmatched. Specimen: PBMCs. The chain is built from TRBV5-8 and TRBJ2-2, with 8 bases lining up with TRBD1. This sequence originates from a man aged 30 to 45 in good health and CMV-seropositive. For the CDR3, the DNA is TGTGCCAGCACCCTGCAGGGGGCGGTCGGGGAGCTGTTTTTT. Protein product: CASTLQGAVGELFF.